This T cell receptor (beta chain) was profiled in a study of regulatory T cells (dated 2018 in TCRdb). Looking at the study overall: The study compared T-cell receptor beta repertoires of sorted regulatory, conventional CD4+ and CD8+ T cells in CD3G-deficient patients with those in healthy controls.

This clone showed up just a few times. Its antigen is still unknown. No base quality information exists; no much larger clone differs at one position. Inclusive of the bounding cysteine and phenylalanine, the CDR3 is 15 residues long. Here the CDR3 DNA is all that survives: 45 bases in frame from base 1. CDR1 is given as MNHEY and CDR2 as SVGAGI, both from the germline V gene. Trimming costs V 6 bases and J 4 bases, and their ends lie 18 bases apart. For the multiplex PCR, 52 forward TRBV primers and 13 reverse TRBJ primers were used, and amplification bias was corrected with both assay-based and computational methods. Rearranged TRB loci were amplified from genomic DNA by multiplex PCR within the immunoSEQ assay. Sequencing of the TRB amplicons was done on an Illumina HiSeq platform. The authors' analysis ran thus. Raw sequences were error-filtered and aligned to reference gene sequences by custom algorithms, then analyzed with the immunoSEQ online tools. Frequencies of productive and nonproductive TRB rearrangements were evaluated among both unique and total sequences. The likelihood of self-reactivity was estimated by examining two features, hydrophobicity and amino acid composition, of TRB CDR3 positions 6 and 7. Group comparisons used t tests, Mann-Whitney tests or two-way ANOVA run in Prism software. Entries here come from immuneACCESS through TCRdb and include only in-frame sequences with V and J called. Some clones fail to appear in such tables; in the studies checked, an unresolved V gene covers under half of the shortfall, and the cause of the remainder is unknown. The DNA gave D and trimming, while V, J and clone size come from that table. The sample table contains about 32,000 clones; only one count was recorded for over 75% of them. Roughly 2.2% of the sample is taken by the ten largest.

All CD3G-deficient patients had evidence of autoimmunity, which was more severe in two of the patients. Patients were tested at ages ranging from 2 to 39 years, and reduced naive and increased memory CD4+ and CD8+ T-cell proportions were found in the patients. CD4+ cells were FACS-sorted into CD25-high CD127-low regulatory T cells and CD25-low CD127-high conventional CD4+ T cells. About 6 individuals with CD3G deficiency made up the patient group. Patient samples and clinical data were obtained from an international physician network spanning the United States, Europe and Asia. Peripheral blood mononuclear cells were isolated by Ficoll density separation. Overall study outcomes, separate from this receptor: In patients, repertoires had restricted unique TRB V-J pairs and skewed V and J gene usage, with regulatory T cells showing the most marked changes. Enrichment for hydrophobic residues at CDR3 positions 6 and 7 was found in conventional CD4+ T cells from CD3G-deficient patients, suggesting more self-reactive specificities.

The chain joins TRBV6-5 to TRBJ1-1; TRBD1 is a possible D gene, resting on 6 matching bases. This clonotype originated in a person under 35 with CD3G deficiency. Sequenced: conventional CD4+ T cells sorted from blood. The CDR3 region reads CASRNTQGGGTEAFF. The DNA is as follows: TGTGCCAGCAGGAACACACAGGGAGGGGGCACTGAAGCTTTCTTT.